The next 26 T cell receptor beta chains were all read from a single sample in a study of cytomegalovirus exposure and HLA in healthy donors (dated by TCRdb to about 2017). Libraries were built with the immunoSEQ multiplex PCR assay. For the multiplex PCR, a mixture combining 60 forward primers for TCR Vbeta segments and 13 reverse primers for TCR Jbeta segments was used. TCRdb retrieved this table from immuneACCESS and kept in-frame rearrangements only. Not all clones are present; in checked studies, unresolved V genes account for under half, and no reason is known for the remainder. Within this sample are 80,000 to 100,000 clones, with 63% of them counted one time only. The ten biggest clones cover 15% of the sample. Sequenced sample: PBMCs. These receptors were collected from a middle-aged woman in good health and CMV-seropositive.

In its sample, this clone was seen once. The chain joins TRBV11-2 to TRBJ2-2; D is unresolved. Germline lookup yields CDR1 SGHAT and CDR2 FQNNGV. With 5 bases removed from V and 1 base from J, the gap between germline ends came to 8 bases. This CDR3 spans 14 amino acids. The CDR3 loop reads CASSLNRNTGELFF. CDR3 sequence (DNA): TGTGCCAGCAGCCTTAACAGGAACACCGGGGAGCTGTTTTTT.

In this sample, this clone turned up a few times. The gene calls are TRBV28 and TRBJ2-4, with D perhaps matching TRBD2 (5 bases). Germline V gene lookup returns CDR1 MDHEN and CDR2 SYDVKM. V gave up 3 bases and J gave up 1 base, with 13 bases separating them. There are 16 residues in the CDR3. The chain's CDR3 is CASSFNQPGAKNIQYF. The CDR3 bases are TGTGCCAGCAGTTTCAACCAGCCGGGGGCCAAAAACATTCAGTACTTC.

The gene calls are TRBV19 and TRBJ2-1, with D possibly being TRBD2 (5 bases). CDR1 is LNHDA and CDR2 is SQIVND in the germline V gene (reference sequence). The CDR3 is 14 residues long. Deletions cut 3 bases from V and 4 bases from J, with 10 bases between. The CDR3 loop reads CASSMGRGYNEQFF. CDR3 nucleotide sequence: TGTGCCAGTAGTATGGGTCGGGGTTACAATGAGCAGTTCTTC.

This sequence joins TRBV7-9 and TRBJ1-1, with unresolved D. Trimming left V 5 bases short and J 1 base short, with 8 bases between. Germline CDR1 reads SEHNR; CDR2 reads FQNEAQ (reference sequence). The length of the CDR3 is 13 residues. The CDR3 coding sequence is TGTGCCAGCAGCCCACAGCAGAACACTGAAGCTTTCTTT. Protein product: CASSPQQNTEAFF.

A single count supports this clone. The rearrangement links TRBV29-1 to TRBJ1-2; no reliable D call. CDR1 and CDR2 (germline): SQVTM, ANQGSEA. This CDR3 spans 13 amino acids. With 4 bases removed from V and 2 bases from J, the gap between germline ends came to 11 bases. Here the CDR3 DNA reads TGCAGCGTTGTTAGCCCTATGAACTATGGCTACACCTTC. It translates to CSVVSPMNYGYTF.

CDR3 protein: CASSFVISGHYEQYF. CDR3 nucleotide sequence: TGTGCCAGCAGTTTCGTGATTAGCGGGCACTACGAGCAGTACTTC. The chain combines TRBV28 with TRBJ2-7, with TRBD2 matching 7 bases. Germline V gives CDR1 MDHEN, CDR2 SYDVKM. The CDR3 covers 15 residues. Germline trimming cut 3 bases from V and 3 bases from J; bases unmatched to any gene: 8.

The chain recombines TRBV18 with TRBJ1-3, with 7 bases aligning to TRBD1. J gave up 7 bases and V 2 bases, and 8 bases lay outside the gene matches. Germline CDR1 reads KGHSH; CDR2 reads LQKENI. This CDR3 is built from 15 residues. CDR3 amino acids: CASSPGTDLKNTIYF. The CDR3 DNA reads TGTGCCAGCTCACCAGGGACAGATCTTAAGAACACCATATATTTT.

V usage is TRBV27 and J usage is TRBJ2-7; possible D gene TRBD2, 5 bases. This CDR3 has 13 amino acids. The V gene lost 6 bases and the J gene lost 2 bases, with 11 bases spanning the gap. CDR1 is MNHEY, CDR2 SMNVEV, per germline (reference sequence). The CDR3 DNA is TGTGCCAGCAGGCTAGCCGGCCCCTACGAGCAGTACTTC. Encoded protein: CASRLAGPYEQYF.

The gene calls are TRBV6-6 and TRBJ1-3; a possible D gene is TRBD1 (6 bases). There are 15 residues in the CDR3. Germline loops: CDR1 MNHNY, CDR2 SVGAGI (reference sequence). V was shortened by 2 bases and J by 0 bases, with 8 bases between the two germline ends. The CDR3 coding sequence is TGTGCCAGCAGTTACACAGGGCGCTCTGGAAACACCATATATTTT. Translated, it gives CASSYTGRSGNTIYF.

The chain uses TRBV5-4 and TRBJ2-2, with TRBD2 matching 8 bases. The CDR3 has 16 residues. The germline gives CDR1 SGHNT, CDR2 YYREEE (reference sequence). Germline trimming cut 4 bases from V and 5 bases from J; bases unmatched to any gene: 10. The CDR3 loop is CASSPPGTSRTGELFF. The CDR3 DNA is TGTGCCAGCAGCCCACCCGGGACTAGTAGAACCGGGGAGCTGTTTTTT.

V usage is TRBV5-4 and J usage is TRBJ2-3; TRBD2 aligns across 12 bases. The CDR3 covers 16 residues. Germline-derived CDR1 and CDR2 are SGHNT and YYREEE (reference sequence). J lost 2 bases, V lost 1 base, and 2 bases had no gene match. The CDR3 DNA reads TGTGCCAGCAGCTTGCTAGCGGGAGGGTTCACAGATACGCAGTATTTT. It is translated as CASSLLAGGFTDTQYF.

A single count supports this clone. The genes are TRBV2 and TRBJ2-2, with TRBD2 matching over 12 bases. Trimming removed 9 bases from V and 1 base from J; junction bases left unmatched: 6. CDR1 SNHLY and CDR2 FYNNEI come from the germline V gene. CDR3 length equals 16 residues. The CDR3 loop reads CARKTSGRGNTGELFF. In DNA form, the CDR3 reads TGTGCCAGAAAGACTAGCGGGAGAGGGAACACCGGGGAGCTGTTTTTT.

A single count supports this clone. V usage is TRBV5-6 and J usage is TRBJ2-1, with D possibly being TRBD1 (5 bases). This CDR3 is 15 amino acids long. Between the trimmed V and J ends, which lost 0 bases and 6 bases, there was a span of 13 bases. From germline, CDR1 is SGHDT and CDR2 YYEEEE. CDR3 in DNA: TGTGCCAGCAGCTTGGGGGGCCTCCTCGGCAATGAGCAGTTCTTC. Amino acid sequence: CASSLGGLLGNEQFF. The variable domain in full, with the rest retrieved from reference TRBV5-6 and TRBJ2-1, is DAGVTQSPTHLIKTRGQQVTLRCSPKSGHDTVSWYQQALGQGPQFIFQYYEEEERQRGNFPDRFSGHQFPNYSSELNVNALLLGDSALYLCASSLGGLLGNEQFFGPGTRLTVL.

This sequence joins TRBV5-4 and TRBJ2-1; TRBD2 is a possible D gene (6 bases). V was shortened by 0 bases and J by 6 bases, with 10 bases between the two germline ends. Germline V CDR1 and CDR2: SGHNT, YYREEE (reference sequence). CDR3 length equals 14 residues. CDR3 bases: TGTGCCAGCAGCTTGGAGGGAGGCGGCAATGAGCAGTTCTTC. This codes for CASSLEGGGNEQFF.

The V call is TRBV4-2, the J call TRBJ1-1; perhaps TRBD1 as D (6 bases). Per the germline V gene, CDR1 is LGHNA and CDR2 is YNFKEQ. This CDR3 spans 14 amino acids. V lost 3 bases and J lost 5, with 13 bases in between. CDR3 sequence reads: CASSHWGQVTEAFF. The CDR3 DNA sequence: TGTGCCAGCAGCCATTGGGGGCAGGTTACTGAAGCTTTCTTT.

This clone was observed a few times. The chain links TRBV12-5 to TRBJ1-1; 7 bases match TRBD1. Per the germline V gene, CDR1 is LGHNT and CDR2 is FRNRAP. The V gene end was trimmed by 5 bases and the J gene end by 0 bases; junction bases not matched to a gene: 12. The CDR3 sequence is 17 residues long. The CDR3 protein is CASGEPRDSRMNTEAFF. In DNA form, the CDR3 reads TGTGCTAGTGGTGAACCCCGGGACAGCCGAATGAACACTGAAGCTTTCTTT.

V and J are TRBV28 and TRBJ1-1, with D perhaps TRBD1 (5 bases). The CDR3 loop spans 14 amino acids. Germline V CDR1 and CDR2: MDHEN, SYDVKM. V shed 7 bases and J shed 1 base, with 13 bases lying between them. The CDR3 nucleotides read TGTGCCAGCATTTTTTGGGGCGGGAACACTGAAGCTTTCTTT. The encoded protein is CASIFWGGNTEAFF. Together with reference TRBV28 and TRBJ1-1, the CDR3 gives the full variable domain: DVKVTQSSRYLVKRTGEKVFLECVQDMDHENMFWYRQDPGLGLRLIYFSYDVKMKEKGDIPEGYSVSREKKERFSLILESASTNQTSMYLCASIFWGGNTEAFFGQGTRLTVV.

The rearrangement joins TRBV2 to TRBJ1-5; TRBD1 matches 7 bases. CDR1 and CDR2 (germline): SNHLY, FYNNEI. The junction had 8 bases not matched to a gene; V was cut back by 5 bases and J by 7 bases. This CDR3 is built from 14 residues. The CDR3 DNA follows: TGTGCCAGCAGTCTACAGGGGTTTGGGCAGCCCCAGCATTTT. Translated: CASSLQGFGQPQHF.

V gene TRBV27 combines with J gene TRBJ2-5; D is perhaps TRBD2 (6 bases). Per the germline V gene, CDR1 is MNHEY and CDR2 is SMNVEV (reference sequence). The germline V and J ends were trimmed by 2 bases and 2 bases, with 9 bases remaining between them. The CDR3 sequence is 14 residues long. This CDR3 is CASSLNGGQETQYF. The CDR3 bases are TGTGCCAGCAGTTTAAACGGGGGTCAAGAGACCCAGTACTTC.

The chain has TRBV27 and TRBJ1-1; 9 bases agree with TRBD1. Germline V gene data show CDR1 as MNHEY and CDR2 as SMNVEV (reference sequence). The CDR3 spans 12 residues. The J segment lost 10 bases and the V segment lost 8 bases, leaving 8 bases of the junction unmatched. The CDR3 loop reads CASARDRARAFF. The DNA for the CDR3 is TGTGCCAGCGCCCGGGACAGGGCGCGAGCTTTCTTT.

The chain's CDR3 is CASSFGGNRFWEQYF. CDR3 coding DNA: TGTGCCAGCAGTTTTGGGGGGAATCGGTTTTGGGAGCAGTACTTC. V and J are TRBV28 and TRBJ2-7, with TRBD2 as a possible D gene (6 bases). Looked up from germline, CDR1 is MDHEN and CDR2 is SYDVKM. The CDR3 is 15 residues long. V shed 3 bases and J shed 7 bases, with 19 bases lying between them.

This clone was seen just once. This chain uses TRBV11-2 with TRBJ1-2; 7 bases are a match to TRBD1. The CDR3 contains 15 residues. Looked up from germline, CDR1 is SGHAT and CDR2 is FQNNGV. V dropped 5 bases and J dropped 4; count of bases not matched to a gene: 10. The CDR3 nucleotides are TGTGCCAGCAGCCGACTCGGGGGACAGAGCTATGGCTACACCTTC. It translates to CASSRLGGQSYGYTF. Combining the CDR3 with reference TRBV11-2 and TRBJ1-2 gives the whole variable domain EAGVAQSPRYKIIEKRQSVAFWCNPISGHATLYWYQQILGQGPKLLIQFQNNGVVDDSQLPKDRFSAERLKGVDSTLKIQPAKLEDSAVYLCASSRLGGQSYGYTFGSGTRLTVV.

The chain carries TRBV7-2 and TRBJ2-7; 12 bases match TRBD2. The CDR3 spans 19 residues. Germline-derived CDR1 and CDR2 are SGHTA and FQGNSA. The junction had 18 bases not matched to a gene; V was cut back by 3 bases and J by 6 bases. The CDR3 nucleotides read TGTGCCAGCAGCTTTCTCGGGGCTCTAGCGGGAGGGCCGAGATTCGAGCAGTACTTC. Its translation is CASSFLGALAGGPRFEQYF.

The chain has TRBV7-2 and TRBJ2-3; 8 bases line up with TRBD2. Germline CDR1 SGHTA, CDR2 FQGNSA. The V gene end was trimmed by 3 bases and the J gene end by 4 bases; junction bases not matched to a gene: 3. The CDR3 extends over 14 amino acids. This CDR3 is CASSFTGRADTQYF. For the CDR3, the DNA is TGTGCCAGCAGCTTTACCGGGAGGGCAGATACGCAGTATTTT.

This sequence joins TRBV6-6 and TRBJ2-5; 7 bases line up with TRBD2. The CDR3 consists of 16 residues. Germline values: CDR1 MNHNY, CDR2 SVGAGI (reference sequence). Unmatched junction bases numbered 10, after V lost 4 bases and J lost 2 bases. CDR3 bases: TGTGCCAGCAGTTTAGGTCTGGGGAGGGAACAAGAGACCCAGTACTTC. This translates into CASSLGLGREQETQYF.

The V call is TRBV2, the J call TRBJ2-5; TRBD1 matches at 7 bases. V dropped 0 bases and J dropped 5; count of bases not matched to a gene: 9. The germline V gene has CDR1 SNHLY and CDR2 FYNNEI. The CDR3 runs to 16 residues. CDR3: CASSEAGGKRHETQYF. The CDR3 DNA reads as TGTGCCAGCAGTGAAGCAGGGGGCAAGCGCCACGAGACCCAGTACTTC. The full variable domain, with the rest looked up from reference TRBV2 and TRBJ2-5, is EPEVTQTPSHQVTQMGQEVILRCVPISNHLYFYWYRQILGQKVEFLVSFYNNEISEKSEIFDDQFSVERPDGSNFTLKIRSTKLEDSAMYFCASSEAGGKRHETQYFGPGTRLLVL.